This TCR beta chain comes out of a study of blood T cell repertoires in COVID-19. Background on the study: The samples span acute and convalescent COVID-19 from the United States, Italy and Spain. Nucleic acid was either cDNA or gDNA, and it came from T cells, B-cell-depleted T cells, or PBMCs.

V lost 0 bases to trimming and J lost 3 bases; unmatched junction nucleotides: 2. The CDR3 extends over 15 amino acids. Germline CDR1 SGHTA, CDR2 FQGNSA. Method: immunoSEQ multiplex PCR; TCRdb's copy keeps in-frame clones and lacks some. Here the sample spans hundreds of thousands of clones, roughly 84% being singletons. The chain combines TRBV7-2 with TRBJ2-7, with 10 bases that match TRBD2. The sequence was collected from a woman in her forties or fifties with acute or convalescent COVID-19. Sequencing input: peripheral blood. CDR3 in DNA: TGTGCCAGCAGCTTAGCCCCTAGCGGGGGCTACGAGCAGTACTTC. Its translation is CASSLAPSGGYEQYF.